The 5 T cell receptor beta chains given below trace back to one sample, sequenced in a study of cytomegalovirus exposure and HLA in healthy donors. 60 Vbeta and 13 Jbeta primers were used in PCR. Profiled with immunoSEQ multiplex PCR; TCRdb holds only in-frame clones, not every one. The repertoire holds roughly 100,000 clones, with more than 75% as singletons. Specimen: PBMCs. All receptors derive from a woman between 18 and 30 years old in good health and CMV-seropositive.

The rearrangement links TRBV28 to TRBJ1-2, with 12 nucleotides matching TRBD1. Germline assignment: CDR1 MDHEN and CDR2 SYDVKM. Losses at the gene ends were 3 bases for V and 8 bases for J; bases not matched to a gene: 7. The CDR3 is 15 residues long. CDR3 bases: TGTGCCAGCAGTTTGCCGGGACAGGGGGCAGGGGGCTACACCTTC. The encoded protein is CASSLPGQGAGGYTF.

This sequence joins TRBV18 and TRBJ2-1, with TRBD2 identical over 7 bases. Looked up from germline, CDR1 is KGHSH and CDR2 is LQKENI. The CDR3 is 16 amino acids. The V segment lost 3 bases and the J segment 1 base; nucleotides outside the gene matches: 6. The CDR3: CASSPSWEGSYNEQFF. The CDR3 DNA reads TGTGCCAGCTCACCGAGTTGGGAGGGGTCCTACAATGAGCAGTTCTTC.

V and J are TRBV6-5 and TRBJ1-2, with TRBD1 identical over 7 bases. Germline CDR1 reads MNHEY; CDR2 reads SVGAGI. Germline trimming cut 6 bases from V and 8 bases from J; bases unmatched to any gene: 6. This CDR3 spans 12 amino acids. The CDR3 bases are TGTGCCAGCAGAAACAGGGGTTACGGCTACACCTTC. It specifies CASRNRGYGYTF.

This sequence joins TRBV7-2 and TRBJ2-7, with D tentatively TRBD1 (6 bases). The CDR3 sequence is 14 residues long. In germline, CDR1 is SGHTA, CDR2 FQGNSA. V was clipped by 3 bases and J by 3 bases, with 12 bases between them. The CDR3 DNA reads as TGTGCCAGCAGCTTCCGACAGGCAAGCTACGAGCAGTACTTC. Protein sequence: CASSFRQASYEQYF.

The chain joins TRBV23-1 to TRBJ2-3, with D tentatively TRBD2 (7 bases). TRBV23-1 is placed among ORFs of uncertain function. The V end lost 6 bases, the J end lost 5 bases, and 24 bases lay between the germline ends. The CDR3 loop spans 17 amino acids. The DNA for the CDR3 is TGCGCCAGCAGCCCTCCTGGGGCGGGGGCCTGGAGAGATACGCAGTATTTT. It encodes CASSPPGAGAWRDTQYF.